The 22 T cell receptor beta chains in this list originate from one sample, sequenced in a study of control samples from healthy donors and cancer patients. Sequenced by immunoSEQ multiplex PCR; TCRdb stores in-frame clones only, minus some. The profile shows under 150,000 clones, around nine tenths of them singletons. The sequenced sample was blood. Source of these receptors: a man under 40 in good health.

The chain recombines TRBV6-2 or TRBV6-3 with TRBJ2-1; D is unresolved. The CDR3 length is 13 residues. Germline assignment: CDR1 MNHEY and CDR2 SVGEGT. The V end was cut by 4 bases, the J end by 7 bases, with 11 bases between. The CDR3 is CASSFFRANEQFF. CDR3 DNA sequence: TGTGCCAGCAGTTTCTTTCGGGCGAATGAGCAGTTCTTC.

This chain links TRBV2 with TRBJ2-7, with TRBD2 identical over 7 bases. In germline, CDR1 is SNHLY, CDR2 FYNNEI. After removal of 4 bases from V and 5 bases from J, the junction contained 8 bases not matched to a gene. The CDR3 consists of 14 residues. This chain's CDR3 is CASSGQRGSDEQYF. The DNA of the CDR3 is TGTGCCAGCAGTGGACAGCGGGGCAGCGACGAGCAGTACTTC.

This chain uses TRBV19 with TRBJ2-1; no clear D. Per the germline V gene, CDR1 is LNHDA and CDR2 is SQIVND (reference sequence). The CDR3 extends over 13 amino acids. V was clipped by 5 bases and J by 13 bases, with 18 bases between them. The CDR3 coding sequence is TGTGCCAGTAGTGTTCGAGTAAGGAATGCACAGTTCTTC. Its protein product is CASSVRVRNAQFF.

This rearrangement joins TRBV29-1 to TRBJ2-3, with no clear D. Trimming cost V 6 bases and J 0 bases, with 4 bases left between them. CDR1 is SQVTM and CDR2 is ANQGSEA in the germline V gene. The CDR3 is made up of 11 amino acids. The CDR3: CSVTSTDTQYF. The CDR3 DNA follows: TGCAGCGTGACTAGCACAGATACGCAGTATTTT.

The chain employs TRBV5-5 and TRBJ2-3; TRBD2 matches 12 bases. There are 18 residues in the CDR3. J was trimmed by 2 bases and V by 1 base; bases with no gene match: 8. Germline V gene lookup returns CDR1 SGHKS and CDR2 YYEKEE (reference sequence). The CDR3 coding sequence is TGTGCCAGCAGCTTGAGGTATAGGACTAGCGGGGCCACAGATACGCAGTATTTT. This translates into CASSLRYRTSGATDTQYF. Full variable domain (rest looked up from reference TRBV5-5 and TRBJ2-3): DAGVTQSPTHLIKTRGQQVTLRCSPISGHKSVSWYQQVLGQGPQFIFQYYEKEERGRGNFPDRFSARQFPNYSSELNVNALLLGDSALYLCASSLRYRTSGATDTQYFGPGTRLTVL.

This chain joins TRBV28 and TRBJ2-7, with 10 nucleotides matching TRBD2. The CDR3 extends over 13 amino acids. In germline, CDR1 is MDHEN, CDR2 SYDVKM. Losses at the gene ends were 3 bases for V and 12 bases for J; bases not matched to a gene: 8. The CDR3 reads CASSFLGTSDRYF. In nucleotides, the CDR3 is TGTGCCAGCAGTTTTTTAGGGACTAGCGATCGGTACTTC.

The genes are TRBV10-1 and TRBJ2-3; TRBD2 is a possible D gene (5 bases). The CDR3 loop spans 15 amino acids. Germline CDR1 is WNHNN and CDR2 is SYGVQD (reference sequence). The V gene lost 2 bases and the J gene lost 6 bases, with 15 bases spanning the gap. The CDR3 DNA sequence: TGCGCCAGCAGTGAGAGAGCTAGAGGGTGGGATACGCAGTATTTT. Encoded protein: CASSERARGWDTQYF.

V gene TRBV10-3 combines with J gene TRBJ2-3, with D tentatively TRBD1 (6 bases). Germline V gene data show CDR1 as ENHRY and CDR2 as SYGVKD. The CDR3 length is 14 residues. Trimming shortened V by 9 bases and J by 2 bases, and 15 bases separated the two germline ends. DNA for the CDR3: TGTGCCATTGCGACAGGCCCCTTCACAGATACGCAGTATTTT. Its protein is CAIATGPFTDTQYF.

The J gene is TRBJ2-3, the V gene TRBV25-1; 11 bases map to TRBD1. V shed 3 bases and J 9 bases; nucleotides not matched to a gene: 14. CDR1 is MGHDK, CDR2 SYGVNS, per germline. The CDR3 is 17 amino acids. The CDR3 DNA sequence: TGTGCCAGCAGTGACGATCAGGGACAGGGGGACAGGAGGACGCAGTATTTT. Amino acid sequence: CASSDDQGQGDRRTQYF.

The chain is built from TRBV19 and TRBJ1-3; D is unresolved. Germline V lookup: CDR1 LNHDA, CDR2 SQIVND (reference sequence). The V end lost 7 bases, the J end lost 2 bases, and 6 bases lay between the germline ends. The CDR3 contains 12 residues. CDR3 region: CASKDAGNTIYF. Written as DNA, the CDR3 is TGTGCCAGTAAGGACGCTGGAAACACCATATATTTT.

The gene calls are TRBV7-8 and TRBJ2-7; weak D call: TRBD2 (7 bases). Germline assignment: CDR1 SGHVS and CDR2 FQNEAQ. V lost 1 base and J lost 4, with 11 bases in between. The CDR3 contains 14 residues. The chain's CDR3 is CASSLVRGGYEQYF. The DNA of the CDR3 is TGTGCCAGCAGCTTAGTGAGGGGGGGGTACGAGCAGTACTTC.

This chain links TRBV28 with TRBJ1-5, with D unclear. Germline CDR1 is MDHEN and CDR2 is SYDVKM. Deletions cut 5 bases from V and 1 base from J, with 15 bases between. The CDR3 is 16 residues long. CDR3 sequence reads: CASSPPVSWSNQPQHF. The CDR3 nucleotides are TGTGCCAGCAGTCCCCCCGTCAGCTGGAGCAATCAGCCCCAGCATTTT.

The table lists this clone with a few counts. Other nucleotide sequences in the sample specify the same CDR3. CDR3 nucleotide sequence: TGTGCCAGCAGCCCCCTAGCGGGGTCCTACAATGAGCAGTTCTTC. Protein: CASSPLAGSYNEQFF. J is TRBJ2-1 and V is TRBV11-2; 9 bases map to TRBD2. Germline CDR1 and CDR2: SGHAT and FQNNGV. The J segment lost 1 base and the V segment lost 5 bases, leaving 3 bases of the junction unmatched. The CDR3 runs to 15 residues.

The CDR3 region has the DNA TGTGCCAGCAGCCCCTCTAGCGGGAGGCCCACAGATACGCAGTATTTT. Residues: CASSPSSGRPTDTQYF. The chain combines TRBV3-1 (or the pseudogene TRBV3-2) with TRBJ2-3, with 11 bases that match TRBD2. CDR1 and CDR2 (germline): LGHDT, YNNKEL (reference sequence). There are 16 residues in the CDR3. The J segment lost 2 bases and the V segment lost 4 bases, leaving 5 bases of the junction unmatched.

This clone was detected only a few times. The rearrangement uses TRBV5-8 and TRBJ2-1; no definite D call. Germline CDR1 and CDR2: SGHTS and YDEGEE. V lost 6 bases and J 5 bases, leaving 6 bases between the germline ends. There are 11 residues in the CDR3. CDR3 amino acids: CASNPDNEQFF. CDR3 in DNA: TGTGCCAGCAACCCGGACAATGAGCAGTTCTTC.

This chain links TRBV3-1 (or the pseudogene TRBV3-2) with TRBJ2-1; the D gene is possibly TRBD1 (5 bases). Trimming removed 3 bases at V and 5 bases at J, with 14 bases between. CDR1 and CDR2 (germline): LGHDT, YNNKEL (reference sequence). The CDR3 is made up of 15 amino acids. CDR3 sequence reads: CASSHFGQGHNEQFF. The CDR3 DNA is TGTGCCAGCAGCCATTTCGGGCAGGGCCACAATGAGCAGTTCTTC.

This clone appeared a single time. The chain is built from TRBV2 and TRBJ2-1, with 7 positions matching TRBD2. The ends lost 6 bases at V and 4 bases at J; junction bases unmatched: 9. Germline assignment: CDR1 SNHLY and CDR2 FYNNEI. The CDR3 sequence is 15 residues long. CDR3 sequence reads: CASRNERGEYNEQFF. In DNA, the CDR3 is TGTGCCAGCAGGAACGAGCGGGGTGAATACAATGAGCAGTTCTTC.

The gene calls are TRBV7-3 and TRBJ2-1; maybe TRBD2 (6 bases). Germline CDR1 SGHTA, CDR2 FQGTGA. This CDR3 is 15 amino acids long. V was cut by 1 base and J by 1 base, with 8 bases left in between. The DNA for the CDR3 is TGTGCCAGCAGCTTAAGGGGGAGGTCCTACAATGAGCAGTTCTTC. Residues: CASSLRGRSYNEQFF.

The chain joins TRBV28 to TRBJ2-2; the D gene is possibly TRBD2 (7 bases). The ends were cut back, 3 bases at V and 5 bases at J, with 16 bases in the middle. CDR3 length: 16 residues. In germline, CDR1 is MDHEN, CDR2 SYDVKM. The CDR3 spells CASSFRLGGGTGELFF. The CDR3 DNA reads TGTGCCAGCAGTTTCCGACTAGGGGGAGGGACCGGGGAGCTGTTTTTT.

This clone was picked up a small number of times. The CDR3 spells CASTPGISNTGELFF. In DNA, the CDR3 is TGTGCCAGCACGCCGGGGATATCGAACACCGGGGAGCTGTTTTTT. V and J are TRBV11-2 and TRBJ2-2; the D gene is possibly TRBD2 (5 bases). V lost 7 bases and J lost 0, with 12 bases in between. The CDR3 covers 15 residues. Germline assignment: CDR1 SGHAT and CDR2 FQNNGV.

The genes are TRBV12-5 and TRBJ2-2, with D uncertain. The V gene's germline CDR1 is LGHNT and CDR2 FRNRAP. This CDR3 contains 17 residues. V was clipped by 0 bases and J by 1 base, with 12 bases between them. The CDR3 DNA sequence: TGTGCTAGTGGTTTGGTACGAAAAGGATTGAACACCGGGGAGCTGTTTTTT. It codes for CASGLVRKGLNTGELFF. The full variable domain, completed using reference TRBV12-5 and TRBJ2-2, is DARVTQTPRHKVTEMGQEVTMRCQPILGHNTVFWYRQTMMQGLELLAYFRNRAPLDDSGMPKDRFSAEMPDATLATLKIQPSEPRDSAVYFCASGLVRKGLNTGELFFGEGSRLTVL.

In DNA, the CDR3 is TGTGCCAGCAGCGGGTTAGGCGACAGAATCAATCAGCCCCAGCATTTT. This sequence encodes CASSGLGDRINQPQHF. The chain carries TRBV2 and TRBJ1-5, with D perhaps TRBD1 (5 bases). Trimming took 6 bases from V and 3 from J, leaving 18 bases between them. The CDR3 runs 16 residues. Germline CDR1 and CDR2: SNHLY and FYNNEI.